A selection of T cell receptor beta chains follows, all from one sample in a study of blood T cell repertoires in COVID-19. The repertoire was sequenced with immunoSEQ multiplex PCR; TCRdb's copy has only in-frame clones and lacks some. This table holds more than 200,000 clones, 70% to 90% found once. The specimen sequenced was peripheral blood. The receptors shown here come from a middle-aged man with acute or convalescent COVID-19. The CDR3 runs from the conserved cysteine through the conserved F or W. D genes are given only for firm matches. Not every row has a clone size; where given, it reads once, few, many or a size class.

d_call,clone_size,v_call,j_call,cdr3_nt,cdr3_aa
TRBD1,NA,TRBV5-4,TRBJ2-3,TGTGCCAGCAGGCCCAGGGGACAGGGGGCAGATACGCAGTATTTT,CASRPRGQGADTQYF
NA,NA,TRBV23-1,TRBJ1-5,TGCGCCAGCAGTCAATCGTCAGGGTATAGCAATCAGCCCCAGCATTTT,CASSQSSGYSNQPQHF
TRBD1,NA,TRBV27,TRBJ2-3,TGTGCCAGCAACCCAGGGGGACGCACAGATACGCAGTATTTT,CASNPGGRTDTQYF
NA,NA,TRBV9,TRBJ2-6,TGTGCCAGCAGCGTAGGTTCGGGGAGTGGGGCCAACGTCCTGACTTTC,CASSVGSGSGANVLTF
NA,NA,TRBV19,TRBJ2-7,TGTGCCAGTAGTCACCGGGGAACCTACGAGCAGTACTTC,CASSHRGTYEQYF
TRBD2,NA,TRBV3-1/TRBV3-2,TRBJ2-3,TGTGCCAGCAGCCAACTAGGGGCGGGAGGGATCACAGATACGCAGTATTTT,CASSQLGAGGITDTQYF
NA,NA,TRBV3-1/TRBV3-2,TRBJ1-4,TGTGCCAGCAGCCAGAGGGCAACTAATGAAAAACTGTTTTTT,CASSQRATNEKLFF
NA,NA,TRBV12-5,TRBJ1-6,TGTGCTAGTGGCCCGGACAGTCCAGCTTCACCCCTCCACTTT,CASGPDSPASPLHF
NA,NA,TRBV5-1,TRBJ2-5,TGCGCCAGCAGCTCCGGGACTCCTAGGGAGACCCAGTACTTC,CASSSGTPRETQYF
NA,once,TRBV6-5,TRBJ1-6,TGTGCCAGCAACAGACAGGAGTCCTATAATTCACCCCTCCACTTT,CASNRQESYNSPLHF
NA,NA,TRBV9,TRBJ2-2,TGTGCCAGCAGCGGGAGTAGTACCGGGGAGCTGTTTTTT,CASSGSSTGELFF
NA,NA,TRBV7-9,TRBJ1-4,TGTGCCAGCAGCTTAAAGGGGCCCCAAAGGACTAATGAAAAACTGTTTTTT,CASSLKGPQRTNEKLFF
NA,NA,TRBV18,TRBJ1-3,TGTGCCAGCTCACCACCGGGCAGGGCCCGAAACACCATATATTTT,CASSPPGRARNTIYF
TRBD2,NA,TRBV7-9,TRBJ2-1,TGTGCCAGCAGCCCCTCCGGGGGGGGGAATGAGCAGTTCTTC,CASSPSGGGNEQFF
TRBD2,NA,TRBV6-5,TRBJ2-1,TGTGCCACTACTAGCGGGGGCTACAATGAGCAGTTCTTC,CATTSGGYNEQFF
TRBD2,NA,TRBV11-2,TRBJ2-2,TGTGCCAGCAGCTCCACCCAATCCCTCCGGGGGGATTTCACCGGGGAGCTGTTTTTT,CASSSTQSLRGDFTGELFF
NA,NA,TRBV10-2,TRBJ1-1,TGCGCCAGCAGCTTACAGAAAAACACTGAAGCTTTCTTT,CASSLQKNTEAFF
NA,NA,TRBV7-9,TRBJ1-2,TGTGCCAGCAGCTCAAACCCCTCCTATCGCTACACCTTC,CASSSNPSYRYTF
NA,NA,TRBV5-1,TRBJ2-7,TGCGCCAGCAGCTTGGGGCCCGATCGCTCCTACGAGCAGTACTTC,CASSLGPDRSYEQYF
TRBD1,NA,TRBV3-1/TRBV3-2,TRBJ1-1,TGTGCCAGCAGCCAAGATCCAGGGGGCATGACTGAAGCTTTCTTT,CASSQDPGGMTEAFF
NA,once,TRBV4-1,TRBJ1-4,TGCGCCAGCAGCCAAGAGGCGCATGCAGGTGAAAAACTGTTTTTT,CASSQEAHAGEKLFF
NA,NA,TRBV7-9,TRBJ2-7,TGTGCCAGCAGCCCCGGAGGCTCCGAGCAGTACTTC,CASSPGGSEQYF
NA,NA,TRBV5-5,TRBJ1-2,TGTGCCAGCAGTCCGTTGGAACCGGGACACCTTATTAACTATGGCTACACCTTC,CASSPLEPGHLINYGYTF
TRBD1,NA,TRBV27,TRBJ2-7,TGTGCCAGCAGTTTATCTGGCCGGGACAGCGTCTCCTACGAGCAGTACTTC,CASSLSGRDSVSYEQYF
NA,NA,TRBV29-1,TRBJ2-3,TGCAGCGTTTCAGGGGAGGGAGATACGCAGTATTTT,CSVSGEGDTQYF
NA,NA,TRBV6-1,TRBJ1-5,TGTGCCAGCAGTGACATGGGCAGGGCGCGTCAGCCCCAGCATTTT,CASSDMGRARQPQHF
NA,NA,TRBV12-3/TRBV12-4,TRBJ2-1,TGTGCCAGCAGTTTACAGGGAGAGCAGTTCTTC,CASSLQGEQFF
NA,NA,TRBV2,TRBJ1-5,TGTGCCAGCAGTGTCGGGACAAACTTACTGGAGAATCAGCCCCAGCATTTT,CASSVGTNLLENQPQHF
TRBD2,few,TRBV7-9,TRBJ2-1,TGTGCCAGCAGCAGGGGACTAGCGGTGAATGAGCAGTTCTTC,CASSRGLAVNEQFF
NA,NA,TRBV3-1/TRBV3-2,TRBJ2-7,TGTGCCAGCAGCCAAAGGGGTGGGTACGAGCAGTACTTC,CASSQRGGYEQYF
NA,NA,TRBV18,TRBJ2-3,TGTGCCAGCTCACTCGGACAGTCCAGGTTCGATACGCAGTATTTT,CASSLGQSRFDTQYF
TRBD2,NA,TRBV5-1,TRBJ2-5,TGCGCCAGCAGCACCCGACTAGCGGTGACTCAAGAGACCCAGTACTTC,CASSTRLAVTQETQYF
TRBD1,few,TRBV11-2,TRBJ2-1,TGTGCCAGCAGCGCCGGGACAGCCTCCTACAATGAGCAGTTCTTC,CASSAGTASYNEQFF